This T cell receptor beta chain was sequenced for a study of T-cell reconstitution after alpha-beta-depleted transplantation in children. Unique molecular identifiers were incorporated into the prepared TCRbeta library. One entry per CDR3 protein, called by TCRdb with MiXCR from the PCR reads. The table records about 610,000 distinct CDR3 sequences, about 11% of them present only once. This CDR3 spans 15 amino acids. Per germline, CDR1 DFQATT and CDR2 SNEGSKA (reference sequence). V shed 6 bases, J shed 1 base, and the junction held 6 bases outside the gene matches. This TCR came from a human donor who donated a stem cell graft to a child with acute myeloid leukemia. The specimen was PBMCs from the stem cell graft donor, collected from the stem cell graft. V gene TRBV20-1 combines with J gene TRBJ2-1; 10 bases align to TRBD2. CDR3 nucleotide sequence: TGCAGTGCGCTCAGAGCGGGAGGGTCCTACAATGAGCAGTTCTTC. It is translated as CSALRAGGSYNEQFF.